This T cell receptor (beta chain) was sequenced during a study of blood T cells in healthy people across ages. There were healthy Caucasian individuals from Russia, aged roughly 6 to 90, serving as donors. Each sample yielded at least 6 million isolated PBMCs. For the second PCR, which ran for about 7 to 11 cycles, a sample-barcoded 5' primer and a J-beta primer mix were used. Every cDNA molecule carried a tag from a template-switch adaptor bearing 12 random nucleotides. TCRdb reprocessed the 5' RACE reads with MiXCR, giving one entry per CDR3 protein. The table shows 1.5 million to 2 million distinct CDR3 sequences, with around half occurring only once. The CDR3 extends over 16 amino acids. V was trimmed by 1 base and J by 4 bases, leaving 17 bases between them. The germline gives CDR1 LGHNA, CDR2 YNFKEQ.

The source is a woman aged 40 to 50 in good health. This chain uses TRBV4-2 with TRBJ2-7; a weak D match, TRBD2 (6 bases). The sequencing input was blood. The CDR3 bases are TGTGCCAGCAGCCAAGCTCGGAGGGAAAGGAATTACGAGCAGTACTTC. It translates to CASSQARRERNYEQYF.